This T cell receptor beta chain is from a study of blood T cell repertoires in COVID-19. Study context: Nucleic acid was either cDNA or gDNA, and it came from T cells, B-cell-depleted T cells, or PBMCs.

Recovery meant two consecutive negative NP/OP PCR tests, professional clearance, or resolved symptoms. The CDR3 runs to 14 residues. The ends lost 6 bases at V and 1 base at J; junction bases unmatched: 5. Germline CDR1 and CDR2: MNHEY and SVGAGI. In the original analysis: Nucleated cell number was recorded as an estimate derived from reference gene primer amplification. TCRdb's copy holds only in-frame clones and misses some; the assay was immunoSEQ multiplex PCR. D and trimming come from the DNA, and the V and J calls and clone size come from that table. The sample contains under 300,000 clones, more than 65% of which appear only once.

The genes are TRBV6-5 and TRBJ1-1; 7 nucleotides match TRBD1. This clonotype was sampled from a man aged 50-60 years who had recovered from COVID-19. Input material: PBMCs or T cells enriched from blood (not recorded which). CDR3 amino acids: CASSPDRANTEAFF. The CDR3 DNA follows: TGTGCCAGCAGCCCCGACAGGGCGAACACTGAAGCTTTCTTT.